The present T cell receptor (beta chain) was sequenced within a study of cytomegalovirus exposure and HLA in healthy donors. Study-wide results and caveats: What was likely a sequencing artifact was a cluster of highly shared sequence variants. The listing of approximately 160 TCR beta chains classed them as cytomegalovirus-associated. Sequences of the TCR beta chain were said to predict the HLA-A and HLA-B alleles of most subjects accurately.

Likely unrecorded immune exposures existed in these nominally healthy donors. The PCR made use of 60 Vbeta and 13 Jbeta primers. Libraries were prepared by immunoSEQ multiplex PCR; TCRdb keeps only in-frame clonotypes and omits some of them. The sample includes around 120,000 clones, less than 90% of them seen just once. With respect to this clone: Its antigen is not identified.

This TCR was sampled from a man in his forties or fifties in good health and CMV-seronegative. The sequenced sample consisted of PBMCs.

The CDR3: CASSQELPSTDTQYF. The DNA for the CDR3 is TGTGCCAGCAGCCAAGAGCTACCTAGCACAGATACGCAGTATTTT. V and J are TRBV4-2 and TRBJ2-3; D not certain. The CDR3 loop spans 15 amino acids. V lost 0 bases to trimming and J lost 0 bases, with 7 bases between them. In germline, CDR1 is LGHNA, CDR2 YNFKEQ.